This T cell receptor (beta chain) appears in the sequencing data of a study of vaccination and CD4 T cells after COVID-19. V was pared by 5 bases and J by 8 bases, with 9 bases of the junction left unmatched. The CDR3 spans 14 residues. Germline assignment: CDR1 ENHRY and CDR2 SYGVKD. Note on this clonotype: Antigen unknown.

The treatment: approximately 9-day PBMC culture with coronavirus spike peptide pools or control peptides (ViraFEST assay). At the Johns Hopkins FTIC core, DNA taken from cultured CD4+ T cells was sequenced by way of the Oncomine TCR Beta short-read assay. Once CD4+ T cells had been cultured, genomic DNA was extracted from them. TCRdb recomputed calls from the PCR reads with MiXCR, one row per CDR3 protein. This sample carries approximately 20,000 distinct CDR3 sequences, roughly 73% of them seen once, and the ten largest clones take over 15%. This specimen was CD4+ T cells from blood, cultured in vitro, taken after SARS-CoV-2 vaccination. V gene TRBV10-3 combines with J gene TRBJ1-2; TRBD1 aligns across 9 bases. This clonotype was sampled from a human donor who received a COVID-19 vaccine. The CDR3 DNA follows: TGTGCCATCAGTCGGGGACAGGGCTCAGGGGGCTACACCTTC. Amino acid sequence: CAISRGQGSGGYTF.